These 10 T cell receptor beta chains originate from one sample sequenced in a study of cytomegalovirus exposure and HLA in healthy donors listed by TCRdb under 2017. The library came from the immunoSEQ multiplex PCR assay. The multiplex PCR relied on a mix of 60 forward primers for TCR Vbeta segments and 13 reverse primers for TCR Jbeta segments. TCRdb's version of the immuneACCESS table is confined to in-frame rearrangements and falls short of the full clone set. An unresolved V gene accounts for under half of the shortfall where checked; the remainder is of unknown origin. The sample profile shows 99,000 or so clones; approximately 80% of them were found once. The top ten clonotypes cover around 5% of the sample. The sequenced sample consisted of PBMCs. The receptors were sampled from a woman between 18 and 29 years old in good health and CMV-seropositive.

The chain couples TRBV12-5 to TRBJ2-7; 11 nucleotides line up with TRBD2. V lost 1 base to trimming and J lost 0 bases; unmatched junction nucleotides: 5. Germline values: CDR1 LGHNT, CDR2 FRNRAP. The CDR3 is made up of 17 amino acids. The CDR3 region has the DNA TGTGCTAGTGGTTTGGAGGTTACTAGCGGGAGCTCCTACGAGCAGTACTTC. Protein sequence: CASGLEVTSGSSYEQYF. Using reference TRBV12-5 and TRBJ2-7 for the parts outside the CDR3, the full variable domain is DARVTQTPRHKVTEMGQEVTMRCQPILGHNTVFWYRQTMMQGLELLAYFRNRAPLDDSGMPKDRFSAEMPDATLATLKIQPSEPRDSAVYFCASGLEVTSGSSYEQYFGPGTRLTVT.

This sequence joins TRBV5-4 and TRBJ2-7; D perhaps matches TRBD1 (6 bases). Germline CDR1 is SGHNT and CDR2 is YYREEE (reference sequence). V was clipped by 5 bases and J by 1 base, with 19 bases between them. The CDR3 is 16 residues long. The CDR3 bases are TGTGCCAGCAGACGAACGGACAGTTCGACGTCCTACGAGCAGTACTTC. Translation gives CASRRTDSSTSYEQYF.

Regarding this clone: One end of the junction fails to match germline, which may point to a read error. The chain recombines TRBV28 with TRBJ1-1; D remains ambiguous. The CDR3 extends over 14 amino acids. Per germline, CDR1 MDHEN and CDR2 SYDVKM. Here the CDR3 DNA reads TGTGCCAGCAGTCCGGCGGGTGGGTATCCTGAATCTTTCTTT. Translated, it gives CASSPAGGYPESFF.

V usage is TRBV4-2 and J usage is TRBJ2-7, with D maybe TRBD2 (5 bases). The ends were cut back, 4 bases at V and 6 bases at J, with 10 bases in the middle. The CDR3 has 12 residues. The germline V gene has CDR1 LGHNA and CDR2 YNFKEQ. The CDR3 DNA reads TGTGCCAGCAGCCCTCGTGCGGGCGAGCAGTACTTC. It is translated as CASSPRAGEQYF.

V gene TRBV10-2 combines with J gene TRBJ2-5; no firm D call. Germline CDR1 WSHSY, CDR2 SAAADI. The CDR3 covers 15 residues. V lost 3 bases and J 2 bases, leaving 13 bases between the germline ends. CDR3 protein: CASSDGTDTQETQYF. The CDR3, as DNA: TGCGCCAGCAGTGACGGAACTGACACGCAAGAGACCCAGTACTTC.

The chain employs TRBV2 and TRBJ2-7, with TRBD1 matching over 7 bases. Germline V gene data show CDR1 as SNHLY and CDR2 as FYNNEI. V trimming: 1 base; J trimming: 3 bases; junction bases outside the gene matches: 6. The CDR3 length is 15 residues. The CDR3 DNA sequence: TGTGCCAGCAGTGAAGGGGGACAGAGCGACTACGAGCAGTACTTC. It is translated as CASSEGGQSDYEQYF.

The chain couples TRBV18 to TRBJ2-1; D perhaps matches TRBD2 (6 bases). V lost 6 bases and J lost 4, with 13 bases in between. Per germline, CDR1 KGHSH and CDR2 LQKENI. This CDR3 is 14 amino acids long. CDR3: CASSTAGSYNEQFF. DNA of the CDR3: TGTGCCAGCTCTACGGCGGGGTCTTACAATGAGCAGTTCTTC. Full variable domain (outside the CDR3, taken from reference TRBV18 and TRBJ2-1): NAGVMQNPRHLVRRRGQEARLRCSPMKGHSHVYWYRQLPEEGLKFMVYLQKENIIDESGMPKERFSAEFPKEGPSILRIQQVVRGDSAAYFCASSTAGSYNEQFFGPGTRLTVL.

This clone was found once. The chain uses TRBV28 and TRBJ2-7; TRBD1 matches at 9 bases. Germline CDR1 and CDR2: MDHEN and SYDVKM. The CDR3 runs 16 residues. V lost 10 bases, J lost 1 base, and 14 bases stayed unmatched. The CDR3 region is CATTPPPGQGSYEQYF. CDR3 in DNA: TGTGCCACCACACCCCCGCCGGGACAGGGTTCCTACGAGCAGTACTTC.

This clone was found once. This chain joins TRBV2 and TRBJ1-5, with D tentatively TRBD1 (5 bases). Germline loops: CDR1 SNHLY, CDR2 FYNNEI. Trimming shortened V by 6 bases and J by 5 bases, and 14 bases separated the two germline ends. The CDR3 has 14 residues. CDR3 region: CASSTDGGDQPQHF. The CDR3, as DNA: TGTGCCAGCAGCACGGACGGGGGGGATCAGCCCCAGCATTTT.

The chain couples TRBV13 to TRBJ1-5; no definite D call. This CDR3 has 15 amino acids. V lost 6 bases, J lost 1 base, and 13 bases lay in between. Germline values: CDR1 PRHDT, CDR2 FYEKMQ (reference sequence). The CDR3 DNA reads TGTGCCAGCAGTGAGGGAGGTGGCAGCAATCAGCCCCAGCATTTT. Encoded protein: CASSEGGGSNQPQHF.